This section outlines one TCR beta chain sequence together with its context. Antigen specificity is unknown. This record belongs to a study of cytomegalovirus exposure and HLA in healthy donors. The study, taken as a whole, reports: Reported performance of the classifier showed diagnosis of cytomegalovirus status with high specificity and sensitivity. The majority of TCR sequences were rare, yet some public TCRs appeared in many donors.

Repertoires were generated with immunoSEQ multiplex PCR, while TCRdb's copy carries only in-frame clones and drops some. The repertoire holds about 110,000 clones, over 75% seen once, with 1.4% to 1.5% in the top ten. The CDR3 has 13 residues. Looked up from germline, CDR1 is GTSNPN and CDR2 is SVGIG (reference sequence). V lost 5 bases and J lost 6, with 16 bases in between. V usage is TRBV30 and J usage is TRBJ2-5; D might be TRBD1 (7 bases). The origin of this receptor is a woman in her 30s in good health and CMV-seropositive. Sequenced input: PBMCs. The CDR3 protein is CAWGGGRGKTQYF. DNA of the CDR3: TGTGCCTGGGGAGGGGGCAGGGGAAAGACCCAGTACTTC.